A single sample gave rise to the 2 T cell receptor beta chains below, sequenced in a study of glioma-infiltrating T cells after dendritic cell vaccination. Assay used: immunoSEQ multiplex PCR; TCRdb lists only in-frame clones, some missing. The data show 55,000 to 75,000 clones, with roughly 79% seen just once and approximately 7.9% held by the top ten. Sequencing used blood, obtained before dendritic cell vaccination. These receptors all come from a human donor with glioblastoma.

J is TRBJ1-2 and V is TRBV7-9; TRBD1 aligns across 8 bases. This CDR3 has 14 residues. The germline gives CDR1 SEHNR, CDR2 FQNEAQ (reference sequence). After removal of 0 bases from V and 7 bases from J, the junction contained 4 bases not matched to a gene. DNA for the CDR3: TGTGCCAGCAGCTTAGCCCAGGGGGCGCTTGGCTACACCTTC. Protein: CASSLAQGALGYTF.

The V call is TRBV19, the J call TRBJ2-1, with D perhaps matching TRBD1 (5 bases). The germline gives CDR1 LNHDA, CDR2 SQIVND (reference sequence). CDR3 length: 13 amino acids. V was trimmed by 7 bases and J by 8 bases, leaving 15 bases between them. In DNA, the CDR3 is TGTGCCAGTAAGGGTCGCAGGGTGGATGAGCAGTTCTTC. This sequence encodes CASKGRRVDEQFF.